These 19 T cell receptor beta chains were all obtained from the same sample, sequenced in a study of response to subunit inactivated influenza vaccine. TCRdb reanalysed the RT-PCR reads using MiXCR and keeps one entry per CDR3 protein. This sample has around 600,000 distinct CDR3 sequences, with roughly 12% found just once. This sample was also put to use in a study of T cells expressing NK-cell markers. That source adds: The cDNA for TCR beta came from 5'RACE template switching with UMIs.

The sample consisted of PBMCs from blood, taken on the day of vaccination. The origin of the receptors is a man aged 45-60 years who received an inactivated influenza vaccine.

The rearrangement links TRBV5-6 to TRBJ2-2; 7 bases align to TRBD1. V dropped 6 bases and J dropped 4; count of bases not matched to a gene: 6. Per the germline V gene, CDR1 is SGHDT and CDR2 is YYEEEE. This CDR3 spans 14 amino acids. The CDR3: CASKSGTATGELFF. The CDR3 DNA sequence: TGTGCCAGCAAATCCGGGACAGCCACCGGGGAGCTGTTTTTT.

This clonotype was observed a handful of times. V gene TRBV5-1 combines with J gene TRBJ2-1; D uncertain. Trimming took off 3 bases at V and 1 base at J, with 11 bases between the two ends. This CDR3 has 15 amino acids. Germline V lookup: CDR1 SGHRS, CDR2 YFSETQ. CDR3 sequence (DNA): TGCGCCAGCAGCTCGTTCTCGGAATCCTACAATGAGCAGTTCTTC. It specifies CASSSFSESYNEQFF.

This clonotype has just a few counts. J is TRBJ2-2 and V is TRBV7-2, with D unresolved. V was shortened by 1 base and J by 3 bases, with 12 bases between the two germline ends. The CDR3 spans 16 residues. Germline assignment: CDR1 SGHTA and CDR2 FQGNSA. The CDR3 sequence is CASSLVEGAYTGELFF. The CDR3 DNA sequence: TGTGCCAGCAGCTTAGTAGAAGGCGCGTACACCGGGGAGCTGTTTTTT.

This clonotype was picked up many times. The rearrangement joins TRBV6-5 to TRBJ2-3; D is unresolved. The CDR3 runs to 10 residues. Germline CDR1 is MNHEY and CDR2 is SVGAGI. Trimming left V 8 bases short and J 5 bases short, with 5 bases between. The CDR3 region has the DNA TGTGCCAGCGGAATAGATACGCAGTATTTT. It encodes CASGIDTQYF.

This clonotype was seen more than once but under ten times. The chain uses TRBV25-1 and TRBJ2-1; the D gene could be TRBD1 or TRBD2 (5 bases each). CDR1 and CDR2 from the germline V gene are MGHDK and SYGVNS. This CDR3 spans 14 amino acids. The ends were cut back, 7 bases at V and 4 bases at J, with 14 bases in the middle. CDR3 bases: TGTGCCAGCAAGGAGGTAGGGGAATACAATGAGCAGTTCTTC. Translated, it gives CASKEVGEYNEQFF. The full variable domain, in which reference TRBV25-1 and TRBJ2-1 provide the parts outside the CDR3, is EADIYQTPRYLVIGTGKKITLECSQTMGHDKMYWYQQDPGMELHLIHYSYGVNSTEKGDLSSESTVSRIRTEHFPLTLESARPSHTSQYLCASKEVGEYNEQFFGPGTRLTVL.

The chain has TRBV9 and TRBJ2-7; D is uncertain. CDR3 length: 13 residues. Germline values: CDR1 SGDLS, CDR2 YYNGEE. V dropped 3 bases and J dropped 3 bases, with 10 bases sitting between them. CDR3 nucleotides: TGTGCCAGCAGCGCGGACGGCCTCTACGAGCAGTACTTC. This encodes CASSADGLYEQYF.

The rearrangement links TRBV11-2 to TRBJ2-1; TRBD2 matches at 8 bases. Germline lookup yields CDR1 SGHAT and CDR2 FQNNGV. Germline trimming cut 7 bases from V and 5 bases from J; bases unmatched to any gene: 7. The CDR3 runs 14 residues. CDR3 region: CASTRSGSHNEQFF. In DNA, the CDR3 is TGTGCCAGCACGAGAAGCGGGAGTCACAATGAGCAGTTCTTC.

In its sample, this clonotype was seen a few times. V and J are TRBV6-2 or TRBV6-3 and TRBJ2-3; 9 positions agree with TRBD2. Germline V lookup: CDR1 MNHEY, CDR2 SVGEGT. Trimming at V came to 6 bases and at J to 4 bases, leaving 8 bases not matched to a gene. This CDR3 region has 15 residues. DNA of the CDR3: TGTGCCAGCAGGACACCGGGACTAGCCCCAGATACGCAGTATTTT. Protein: CASRTPGLAPDTQYF.

This clonotype appeared a few times. CDR3 sequence reads: CASSYRPYSAKNIQYF. DNA for the CDR3: TGTGCCAGCAGTTACCGGCCCTATTCGGCCAAAAACATTCAGTACTTC. The gene calls are TRBV6-2 or TRBV6-3 and TRBJ2-4; D unresolved. Germline assignment: CDR1 MNHEY and CDR2 SVGEGT. The CDR3 totals 16 residues. Trimming took off 2 bases at V and 1 base at J, with 12 bases between the two ends.

A few counts support this clonotype. V gene TRBV4-3 combines with J gene TRBJ2-2; no definite D call. CDR3 length: 16 residues. Germline V gene data show CDR1 as LGHNA and CDR2 as YSLEER. V gave up 0 bases and J gave up 2 bases, with 10 bases separating them. CDR3 region: CASSQDPGPNTGELFF. In DNA, the CDR3 is TGCGCCAGCAGCCAAGATCCAGGACCCAACACCGGGGAGCTGTTTTTT.

This clonotype was seen only a few times. The chain carries TRBV12-3 or TRBV12-4 and TRBJ2-7; D unresolved. This CDR3 is 12 amino acids long. V gave up 3 bases and J gave up 6 bases, with 9 bases separating them. This CDR3 is CASSFGWFEQYF. The CDR3 DNA reads as TGTGCCAGCAGTTTTGGATGGTTCGAGCAGTACTTC.

This clonotype was picked up many times. This chain links TRBV7-3 with TRBJ2-7, with 9 bases aligning to TRBD2. Trimming removed 5 bases from V and 2 bases from J; junction bases left unmatched: 4. This CDR3 region has 14 residues. Looked up from germline, CDR1 is SGHTA and CDR2 is FQGTGA. The CDR3: CASSLASGTYEQYF. The CDR3 DNA reads TGTGCCAGCAGCCTGGCTAGCGGGACCTACGAGCAGTACTTC.

This chain connects TRBV12-3 or TRBV12-4 to TRBJ2-3, with D perhaps TRBD1 (6 bases). The CDR3 consists of 17 residues. V was pared by 2 bases and J by 3 bases, with 18 bases between. DNA of the CDR3: TGTGCCAGCAGTTTATCGGGCAGGGGCTTGGCAACAGATACGCAGTATTTT. Protein product: CASSLSGRGLATDTQYF.

The V gene is TRBV24-1, the J gene TRBJ2-3, with 13 bases matching TRBD2. The CDR3 loop spans 16 amino acids. CDR1 is KGHDR, CDR2 SFDVKD, per germline. V was pared by 6 bases and J by 0 bases, with 2 bases of the junction left unmatched. Here the CDR3 reads CATSKGLAGSTDTQYF. The CDR3 DNA reads TGTGCCACCAGTAAGGGACTAGCGGGGAGCACAGATACGCAGTATTTT.

This clonotype has a handful of counts. The rearrangement joins TRBV11-2 to TRBJ2-1, with 7 bases lining up with TRBD2. Germline V gene sequence: CDR1 SGHAT, CDR2 FQNNGV. V dropped 0 bases and J dropped 1; count of bases not matched to a gene: 18. This CDR3 region has 21 residues. The CDR3 bases are TGTGCCAGCAGCTTAGATCCGGTAAGCGGGGCCCTCAACGTTTCCTACAATGAGCAGTTCTTC. It translates to CASSLDPVSGALNVSYNEQFF.

This clonotype was seen repeatedly, ten times or more. The genes are TRBV5-1 and TRBJ2-3; D gene uncertain. Trimming stripped 4 bases from V and 1 base from J, with 16 bases between. CDR1 is SGHRS and CDR2 is YFSETQ in the germline V gene. The CDR3 contains 16 residues. The CDR3: CASSITALGGTDTQYF. For the CDR3, the DNA is TGCGCCAGCAGCATTACAGCCCTAGGTGGCACAGATACGCAGTATTTT. Full variable domain (missing parts from reference TRBV5-1 and TRBJ2-3): KAGVTQTPRYLIKTRGQQVTLSCSPISGHRSVSWYQQTPGQGLQFLFEYFSETQRNKGNFPGRFSGRQFSNSRSEMNVSTLELGDSALYLCASSITALGGTDTQYFGPGTRLTVL.

Concerning this clonotype: One junction end does not reproduce the germline sequence, and a read error may be involved. The chain uses TRBV7-7 and TRBJ2-5; 12 positions agree with TRBD1. This CDR3 region has 15 residues. The germline gives CDR1 SSHAT, CDR2 FNYEAQ (reference sequence). CDR3 protein: CASSLGTGGIETQYF. The CDR3, as DNA: TGTGCTAGCAGCTTGGGGACAGGGGGCATAGAGACCCAGTACTTC.

This clonotype was seen a few times. V usage is TRBV10-2 and J usage is TRBJ2-1; 14 positions agree with TRBD2. The trim removed 3 bases at V and 0 bases at J, leaving 13 bases unmatched. This CDR3 is built from 21 residues. Germline values: CDR1 WSHSY, CDR2 SAAADI. The CDR3 sequence: CASSDGFGTSGRVGSYNEQFF. The CDR3 bases are TGCGCCAGCAGTGACGGATTTGGGACTAGCGGGAGAGTCGGCTCCTACAATGAGCAGTTCTTC.

V gene TRBV5-1 combines with J gene TRBJ1-1; 7 nucleotides line up with TRBD1. The V gene's germline CDR1 is SGHRS and CDR2 YFSETQ. Trimming at V came to 3 bases and at J to 6 bases, leaving 8 bases not matched to a gene. This CDR3 has 14 residues. This CDR3 is CASSWVGQGAEAFF. CDR3 DNA: TGCGCCAGCAGCTGGGTGGGGCAGGGGGCTGAAGCTTTCTTT.